The clone carrying this T cell receptor (beta chain) has a count of ten or more. The CDR3 runs 14 residues. With 0 bases clipped from V and 5 bases from J, the junction kept 7 bases outside the gene matches. Per the germline V gene, CDR1 is GTSNPN and CDR2 is SVGIG (reference sequence). This record comes from a study of low-dose radiotherapy and immunotherapy resistance in tumors. Overall study context: Cohort 2 was treated with 1 Gy per fraction every two weeks, amounting to 13 Gy across 26 weeks. Every six weeks patients received intravenous ipilimumab 1 mg/kg, and every two weeks they received intravenous nivolumab 240 mg.

TRAV- and TRBV-specific primers, spanning alpha and beta chains, primed first-strand cDNA. TCR amplification ran 15 to 25 PCR cycles using constant-region and V-primer adapter primers. The mRNA that was isolated underwent amplification by in vitro transcription. TCRdb redid the calling of the reads with MiXCR, one entry per CDR3 protein. The sample carries more than 85,000 distinct CDR3 sequences, around 9.2% recorded once. Time point indicated: before trial treatment. Qualifying patients carried advanced solid tumors devoid of tumor-infiltrating lymphocytes. The chain employs TRBV30 and TRBJ2-7; 7 nucleotides agree with TRBD2. This specimen was PBMCs, taken before treatment. The receptor was derived from a male donor with prostate cancer. The CDR3 nucleotides read TGTGCCTGGAGTGTAACGGGGGGAGTCCACGAGCAGTACTTC. Translation: CAWSVTGGVHEQYF.